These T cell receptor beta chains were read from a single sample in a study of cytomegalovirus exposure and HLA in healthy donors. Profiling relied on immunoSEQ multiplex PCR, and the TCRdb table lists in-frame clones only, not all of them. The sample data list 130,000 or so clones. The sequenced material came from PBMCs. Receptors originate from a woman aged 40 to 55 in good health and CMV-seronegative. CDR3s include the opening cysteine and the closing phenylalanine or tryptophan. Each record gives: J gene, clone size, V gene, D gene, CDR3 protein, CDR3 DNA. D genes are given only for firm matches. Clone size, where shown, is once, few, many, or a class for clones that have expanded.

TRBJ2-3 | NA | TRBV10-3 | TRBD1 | CAIRAGTVNTDTQYF | TGTGCCATCAGAGCCGGGACAGTTAACACAGATACGCAGTATTTT
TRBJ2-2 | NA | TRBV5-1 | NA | CASSTVGELFF | TGCGCCAGCAGCACAGTCGGGGAGCTGTTTTTT
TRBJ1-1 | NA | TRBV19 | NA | CASTKGVGANTEAFF | TGTGCCAGTACTAAAGGGGTAGGGGCGAACACTGAAGCTTTCTTT
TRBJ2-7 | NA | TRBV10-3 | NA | CAISEFGSSYEQYF | TGTGCCATCAGTGAGTTCGGGAGCTCCTACGAGCAGTACTTC
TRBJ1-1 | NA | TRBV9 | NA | CASSVDGRMNTEAFF | TGTGCCAGCAGCGTAGACGGTCGCATGAACACTGAAGCTTTCTTT
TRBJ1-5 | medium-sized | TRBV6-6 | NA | CASHTGVTGSQPQHF | TGTGCCAGCCATACCGGAGTCACAGGAAGTCAGCCCCAGCATTTT
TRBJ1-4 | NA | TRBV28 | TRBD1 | CASSLLRRTGRYEKLFF | TGTGCCAGCAGTCTTTTACGCAGGACAGGGCGGTATGAAAAACTGTTTTTT
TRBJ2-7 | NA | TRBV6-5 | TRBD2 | CASSYPSGGAGYEQYF | TGTGCCAGCAGTTACCCTAGCGGGGGGGCCGGGTACGAGCAGTACTTC
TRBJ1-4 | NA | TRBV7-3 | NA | CASSPQGGEKLFF | TGTGCCAGCAGCCCACAGGGTGGGGAAAAACTGTTTTTT
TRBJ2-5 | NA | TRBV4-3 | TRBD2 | CASSQVSGGGQETQYF | TGCGCCAGCAGCCAAGTTTCGGGGGGGGGCCAAGAGACCCAGTACTTC
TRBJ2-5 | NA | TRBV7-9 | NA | CASSLSGNLETQYF | TGTGCCAGCAGCTTATCGGGGAATTTAGAGACCCAGTACTTC
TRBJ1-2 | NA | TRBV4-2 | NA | CASSQEGTGLYGYTF | TGTGCCAGCAGCCAAGAAGGGACGGGACTTTATGGCTACACCTTC
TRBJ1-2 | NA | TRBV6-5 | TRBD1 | CASKRGTGLDGYTF | TGTGCCAGCAAAAGAGGGACAGGGCTCGATGGCTACACCTTC